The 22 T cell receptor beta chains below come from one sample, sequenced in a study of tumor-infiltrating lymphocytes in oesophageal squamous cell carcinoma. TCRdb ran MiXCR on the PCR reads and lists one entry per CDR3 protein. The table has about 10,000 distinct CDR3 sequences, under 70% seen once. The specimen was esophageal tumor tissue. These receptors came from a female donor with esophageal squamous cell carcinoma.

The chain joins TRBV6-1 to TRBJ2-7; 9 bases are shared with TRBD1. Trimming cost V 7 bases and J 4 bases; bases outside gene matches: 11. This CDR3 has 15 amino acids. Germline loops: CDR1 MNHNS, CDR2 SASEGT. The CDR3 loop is CASTLGQGAAYEQYF. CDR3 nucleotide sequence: TGTGCCAGCACCCTGGGACAGGGAGCGGCTTACGAGCAGTACTTC.

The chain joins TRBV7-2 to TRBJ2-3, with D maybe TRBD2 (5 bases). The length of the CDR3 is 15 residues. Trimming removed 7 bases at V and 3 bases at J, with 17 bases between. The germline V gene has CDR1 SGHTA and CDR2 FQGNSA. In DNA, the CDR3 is TGTGCCAGCACCCTATGGCGGGTGGGGACAGATACGCAGTATTTT. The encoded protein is CASTLWRVGTDTQYF.

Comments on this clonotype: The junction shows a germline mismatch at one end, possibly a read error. The CDR3 DNA reads TGTGCCAGCAGCTTGGAACTAGGGTTCGTTGAGCCCCTCCACTTC. This codes for CASSLELGFVEPLHF. The chain combines TRBV7-6 with TRBJ2-5; D might be TRBD2 (5 bases). The CDR3 totals 15 residues. Germline V gene lookup returns CDR1 SGHVS and CDR2 FNYEAQ.

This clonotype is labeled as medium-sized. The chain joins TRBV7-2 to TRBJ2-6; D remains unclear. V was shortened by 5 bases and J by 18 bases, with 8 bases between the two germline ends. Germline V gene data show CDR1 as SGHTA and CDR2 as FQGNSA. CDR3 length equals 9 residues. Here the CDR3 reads CASSLYRTF. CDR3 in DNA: TGTGCCAGCAGCCTATATCGGACTTTC.

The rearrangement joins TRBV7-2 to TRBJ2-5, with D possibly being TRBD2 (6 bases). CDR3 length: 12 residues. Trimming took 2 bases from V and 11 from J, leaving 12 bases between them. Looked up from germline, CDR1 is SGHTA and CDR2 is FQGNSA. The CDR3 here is CASSLTSIEQYF. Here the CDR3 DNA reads TGTGCCAGCAGCTTAACTAGCATTGAGCAGTACTTC.

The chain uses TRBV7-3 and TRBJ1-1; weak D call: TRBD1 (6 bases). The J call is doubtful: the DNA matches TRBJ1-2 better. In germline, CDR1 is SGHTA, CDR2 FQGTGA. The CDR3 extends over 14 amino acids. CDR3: CASSPGTLGYGYTF. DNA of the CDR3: TGTGCCAGCAGCCCCGGGACACTCGGCTATGGCTACACCTTC.

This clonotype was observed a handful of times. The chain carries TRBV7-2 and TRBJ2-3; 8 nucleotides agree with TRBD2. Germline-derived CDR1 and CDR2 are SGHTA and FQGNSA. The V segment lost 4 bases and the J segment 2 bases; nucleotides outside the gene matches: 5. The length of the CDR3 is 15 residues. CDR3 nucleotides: TGTGCCAGCAGCTCACTAGCGGACTACACAGATACGCAGTATTTT. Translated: CASSSLADYTDTQYF. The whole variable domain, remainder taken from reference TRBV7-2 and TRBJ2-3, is GAGVSQSPSNKVTEKGKDVELRCDPISGHTALYWYRQSLGQGLEFLIYFQGNSAPDKSGLPSDRFSAERTGGSVSTLTIQRTQQEDSAVYLCASSSLADYTDTQYFGPGTRLTVL.

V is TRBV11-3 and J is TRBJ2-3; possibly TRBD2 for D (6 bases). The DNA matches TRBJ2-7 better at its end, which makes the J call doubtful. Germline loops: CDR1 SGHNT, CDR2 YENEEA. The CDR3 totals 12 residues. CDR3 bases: TGTGCCAGCAGCTTAGATGGGGGGGAGCAGTACTTC. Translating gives CASSLDGGEQYF.

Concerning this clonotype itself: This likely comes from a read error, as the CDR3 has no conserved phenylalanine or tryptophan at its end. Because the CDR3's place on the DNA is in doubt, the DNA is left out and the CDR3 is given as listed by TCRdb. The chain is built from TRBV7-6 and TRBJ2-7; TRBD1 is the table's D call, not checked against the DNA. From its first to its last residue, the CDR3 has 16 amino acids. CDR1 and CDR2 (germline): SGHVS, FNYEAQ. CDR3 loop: CASSPYTILGGYTFGS.

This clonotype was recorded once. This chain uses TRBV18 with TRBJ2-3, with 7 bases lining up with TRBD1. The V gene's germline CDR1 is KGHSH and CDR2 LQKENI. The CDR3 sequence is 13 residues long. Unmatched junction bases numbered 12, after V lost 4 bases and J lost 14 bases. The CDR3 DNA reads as TGTGCCAGCTCACTAACGGGGACAGCTAACCGGTATTTT. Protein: CASSLTGTANRYF.

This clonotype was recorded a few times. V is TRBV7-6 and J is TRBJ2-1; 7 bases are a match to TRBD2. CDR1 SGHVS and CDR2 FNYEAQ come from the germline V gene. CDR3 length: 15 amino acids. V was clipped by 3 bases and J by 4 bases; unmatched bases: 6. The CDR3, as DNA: TGTGCCAGCAGCTTCGGGACTACGGCTTACAATGAGCAGTTCTTC. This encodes CASSFGTTAYNEQFF.

The CDR3 loop reads CASSESQYNEQYF. The CDR3 DNA sequence: TGTGCCAGCAGCGAAAGTCAGTACAATGAGCAGTACTTC. The chain couples TRBV7-3 to TRBJ2-1; unclear D gene. TRBJ2-7 explains the end of the DNA better; the J call may be wrong. CDR1 is SGHTA, CDR2 FQGTGA, per germline. The CDR3 loop spans 13 amino acids.

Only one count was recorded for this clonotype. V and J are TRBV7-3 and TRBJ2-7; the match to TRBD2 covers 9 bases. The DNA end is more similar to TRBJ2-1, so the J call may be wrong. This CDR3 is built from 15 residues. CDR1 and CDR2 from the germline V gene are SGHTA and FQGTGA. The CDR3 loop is CASSPSSGAQGEQFF. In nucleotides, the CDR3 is TGTGCCAGCAGCCCCTCTAGCGGGGCTCAGGGCGAGCAGTTCTTC.

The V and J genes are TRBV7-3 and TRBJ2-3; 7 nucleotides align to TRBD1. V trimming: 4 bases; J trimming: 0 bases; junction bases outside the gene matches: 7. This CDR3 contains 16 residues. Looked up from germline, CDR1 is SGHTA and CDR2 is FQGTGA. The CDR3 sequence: CASSSGQAQSTDTQYF. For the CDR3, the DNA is TGTGCCAGCAGCTCCGGACAGGCCCAAAGCACAGATACGCAGTATTTT.

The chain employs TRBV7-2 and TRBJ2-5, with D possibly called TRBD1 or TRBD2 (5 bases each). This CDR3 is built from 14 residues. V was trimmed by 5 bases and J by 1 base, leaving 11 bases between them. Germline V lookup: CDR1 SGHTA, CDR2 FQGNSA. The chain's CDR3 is CASSRPRGQETQYF. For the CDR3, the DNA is TGTGCCAGCAGCCGGCCGAGGGGCCAAGAGACCCAGTACTTC.

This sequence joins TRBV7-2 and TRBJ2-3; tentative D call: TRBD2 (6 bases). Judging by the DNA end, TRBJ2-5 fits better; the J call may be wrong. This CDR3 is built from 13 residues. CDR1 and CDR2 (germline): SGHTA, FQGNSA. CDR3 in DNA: TGTGCCAGCAGCTTCACGGGGGAAGTGACCCAGTACTTC. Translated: CASSFTGEVTQYF.

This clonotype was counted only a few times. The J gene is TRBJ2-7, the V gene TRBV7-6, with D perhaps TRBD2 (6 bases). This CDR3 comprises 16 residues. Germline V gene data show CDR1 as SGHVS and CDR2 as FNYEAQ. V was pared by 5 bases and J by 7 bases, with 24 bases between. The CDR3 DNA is TGTGCCAGCAGCCCTATTTATGCCGGGGGTCGTAATGAGCAGTACTTC. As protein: CASSPIYAGGRNEQYF. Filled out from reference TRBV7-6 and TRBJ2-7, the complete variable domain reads GAGVSQSPRYKVTKRGQDVALRCDPISGHVSLYWYRQALGQGPEFLTYFNYEAQQDKSGLPNDRFSAERPEGSISTLTIQRTEQRDSAMYRCASSPIYAGGRNEQYFGPGTRLTVT.

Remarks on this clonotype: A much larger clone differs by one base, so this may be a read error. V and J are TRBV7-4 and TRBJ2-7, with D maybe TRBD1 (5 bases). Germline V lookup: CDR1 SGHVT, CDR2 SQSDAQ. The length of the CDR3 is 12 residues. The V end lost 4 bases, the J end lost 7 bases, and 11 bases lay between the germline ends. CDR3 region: CASSYRYNEQYF. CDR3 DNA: TGTGCCAGCAGCTACAGGTACAATGAGCAGTACTTC.

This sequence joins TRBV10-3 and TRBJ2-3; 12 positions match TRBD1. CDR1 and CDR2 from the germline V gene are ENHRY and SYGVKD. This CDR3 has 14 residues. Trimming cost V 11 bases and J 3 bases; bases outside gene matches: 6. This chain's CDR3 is CAVRDRGRTDTQYF. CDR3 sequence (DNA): TGTGCCGTTAGGGACAGGGGGCGTACAGATACGCAGTATTTT.

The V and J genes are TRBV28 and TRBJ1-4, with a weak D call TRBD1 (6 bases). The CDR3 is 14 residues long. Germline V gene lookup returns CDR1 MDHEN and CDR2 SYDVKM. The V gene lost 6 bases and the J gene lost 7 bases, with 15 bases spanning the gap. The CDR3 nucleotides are TGTGCCAGCAGCCAACAGGGCTTCGCTGAAAAACTGTTTTTT. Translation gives CASSQQGFAEKLFF.

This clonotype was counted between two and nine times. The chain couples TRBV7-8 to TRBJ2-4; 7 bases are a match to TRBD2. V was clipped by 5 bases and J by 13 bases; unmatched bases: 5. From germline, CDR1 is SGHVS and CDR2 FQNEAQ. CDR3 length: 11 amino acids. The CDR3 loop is CASSPGTTQYF. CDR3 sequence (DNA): TGTGCCAGCAGCCCGGGGACTACCCAGTACTTC.

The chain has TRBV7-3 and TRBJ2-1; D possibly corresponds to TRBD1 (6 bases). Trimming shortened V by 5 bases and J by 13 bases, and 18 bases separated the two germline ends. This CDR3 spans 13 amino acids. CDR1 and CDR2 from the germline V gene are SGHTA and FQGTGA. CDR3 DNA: TGTGCCAGCAGCATACAGGGTTCGGAGACCCAGTTCTTC. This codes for CASSIQGSETQFF.